This TCR beta chain was found in a study of blood T cells in healthy people across ages. Deletions cut 7 bases from V and 5 bases from J, with 9 bases between. CDR3 size: 13 residues. Germline CDR1 is MGHDK and CDR2 is SYGVNS. Primers used in a second PCR of about 7 to 11 cycles were a sample-barcoded 5' primer and a J-beta primer mix. TCRdb ran MiXCR on the 5' RACE reads and lists one entry per CDR3 protein. The data contain roughly 730,000 distinct CDR3 sequences, around 50% of them seen just once; the ten biggest clones take up 20% to 30%. What was sequenced was blood. The TCR sequence derives from a man aged 35-49 years in good health. The chain combines TRBV25-1 with TRBJ1-6, with no clear D. CDR3 DNA: TGTGCCAGCACTCCGAGGGATAATTCACCCCTCCACTTT. It yields the protein CASTPRDNSPLHF.